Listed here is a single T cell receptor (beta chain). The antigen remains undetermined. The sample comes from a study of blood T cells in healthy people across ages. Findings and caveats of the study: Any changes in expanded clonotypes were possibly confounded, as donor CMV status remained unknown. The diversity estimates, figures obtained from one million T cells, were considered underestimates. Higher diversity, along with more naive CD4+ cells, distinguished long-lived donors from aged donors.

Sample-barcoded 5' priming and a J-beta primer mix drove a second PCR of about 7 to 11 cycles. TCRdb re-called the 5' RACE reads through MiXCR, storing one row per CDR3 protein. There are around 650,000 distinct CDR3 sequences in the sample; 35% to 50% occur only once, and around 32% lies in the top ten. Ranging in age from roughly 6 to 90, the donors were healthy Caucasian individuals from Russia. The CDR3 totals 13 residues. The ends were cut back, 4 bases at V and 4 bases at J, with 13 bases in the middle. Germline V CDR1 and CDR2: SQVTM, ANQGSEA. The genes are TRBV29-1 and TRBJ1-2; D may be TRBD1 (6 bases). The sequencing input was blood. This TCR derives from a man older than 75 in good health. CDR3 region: CSVGDRTAYGYTF. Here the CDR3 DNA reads TGCAGCGTTGGAGACAGGACTGCCTATGGCTACACCTTC.